A selection of T cell receptor beta chains follows, all from one sample in a study of cytomegalovirus exposure and HLA in healthy donors. The table came from immunoSEQ multiplex PCR; TCRdb's copy has only in-frame clones and leaves some out. The sample consists of about 150,000 clones, roughly 10% of them appearing once. The sequenced sample consisted of PBMCs. These receptors all come from a man over 45 in good health and CMV-seronegative. Each CDR3 is given with its conserved first and last residue. D genes are given only for firm matches. Where a row states a size, it is once, few, many or the class of an expanded clone; other rows omit it.

clone size | J gene | V gene | D gene | CDR3 protein | CDR3 DNA
. | TRBJ1-3 | TRBV28 | . | CASSLYIRAGLGNTIYF | TGTGCCAGCAGTTTATATATTAGGGCAGGGCTTGGAAACACCATATATTTT
. | TRBJ1-5 | TRBV7-9 | TRBD1 | CASSLGTGRRSNQPQHF | TGTGCCAGCAGCTTAGGGACAGGCCGTCGGAGCAATCAGCCCCAGCATTTT
few | TRBJ2-5 | TRBV2 | TRBD1 | CASRELGTVQETQYF | TGTGCCAGCAGGGAACTTGGGACAGTCCAAGAGACCCAGTACTTC
few | TRBJ2-1 | TRBV5-1 | . | CASSLGADEQFF | TGCGCCAGCAGCTTAGGAGCCGATGAGCAGTTCTTC
few | TRBJ1-2 | TRBV30 | TRBD1 | CAWRRDRANLYGYTF | TGTGCCTGGAGACGGGACAGGGCTAATCTTTATGGCTACACCTTC
. | TRBJ2-1 | TRBV5-1 | TRBD2 | CASSPGTSGNLNEQFF | TGCGCCAGCAGCCCGGGGACTAGCGGGAACTTAAATGAGCAGTTCTTC
few | TRBJ2-3 | TRBV2 | . | CASSERSAGWTNTQYF | TGTGCCAGCAGTGAACGATCGGCGGGGTGGACTAATACGCAGTATTTT
. | TRBJ2-1 | TRBV2 | TRBD2 | CASSVGGSINEQFF | TGTGCCAGCAGTGTAGGCGGGAGCATAAATGAGCAGTTCTTC
. | TRBJ1-4 | TRBV6-6 | . | CASSTTGKGGEKLFF | TGTGCCAGCAGTACTACAGGGAAGGGTGGTGAAAAACTGTTTTTT
. | TRBJ2-5 | TRBV5-6 | . | CASSLEGGGKTQYF | TGTGCCAGCAGCTTGGAAGGGGGCGGGAAGACCCAGTACTTC
medium-sized | TRBJ2-3 | TRBV25-1 | TRBD1 | CASTDRGTDTQYF | TGTGCCAGCACCGACAGGGGCACAGATACGCAGTATTTT
few | TRBJ2-6 | TRBV19 | TRBD2 | CASSNRLAGGPRGANVLTF | TGTGCCAGTAGTAACCGACTAGCGGGAGGGCCACGAGGGGCCAACGTCCTGACTTTC
. | TRBJ2-3 | TRBV20-1 | . | CSASSTDTQYF | TGCAGTGCTTCTAGCACAGATACGCAGTATTTT
few | TRBJ2-6 | TRBV19 | . | CASSAEGELYSGANVLTF | TGTGCCAGTAGTGCGGAGGGAGAGCTATACTCTGGGGCCAACGTCCTGACTTTC
medium-sized | TRBJ1-5 | TRBV6-1 | . | CASSGGEEGNQPQHF | TGTGCCAGCAGTGGGGGGGAGGAGGGCAATCAGCCCCAGCATTTT
. | TRBJ1-5 | TRBV7-2 | . | CASSWGVGGRGQPQHF | TGTGCCAGCAGCTGGGGGGTCGGGGGGCGAGGTCAGCCCCAGCATTTT
. | TRBJ2-5 | TRBV7-3 | TRBD2 | CASSLREGEGTQYF | TGTGCCAGCAGCTTAAGGGAAGGGGAGGGGACCCAGTACTTC
few | TRBJ1-5 | TRBV27 | . | CASAEQANQPQHF | TGTGCCAGCGCCGAGCAGGCTAATCAGCCCCAGCATTTT
few | TRBJ2-5 | TRBV5-1 | . | CATNTGTAQETQYF | TGCGCCACCAACACAGGGACCGCCCAAGAGACCCAGTACTTC
. | TRBJ2-2 | TRBV29-1 | TRBD2 | CSVKGVLTSGRAWNTGELFF | TGCAGCGTGAAAGGGGTCCTTACTAGCGGGAGGGCTTGGAACACCGGGGAGCTGTTTTTT
few | TRBJ1-2 | TRBV5-4 | TRBD1 | CASSSGTANYGYTF | TGTGCCAGCAGCTCCGGGACAGCTAACTATGGCTACACCTTC
few | TRBJ2-7 | TRBV28 | TRBD1 | CASSRTGRYEQYF | TGTGCCAGCAGTCGGACAGGCCGCTACGAGCAGTACTTC
. | TRBJ2-7 | TRBV5-4 | . | CASSIPGHLYEQYF | TGTGCCAGCAGCATCCCGGGACATCTTTACGAGCAGTACTTC
few | TRBJ2-5 | TRBV7-3 | . | CASSSGVSAVHETQYF | TGTGCCAGCAGCTCAGGGGTGTCCGCGGTACACGAGACCCAGTACTTC
. | TRBJ2-7 | TRBV2 | TRBD1 | CASSEGQGTYEQYF | TGTGCCAGCAGTGAAGGACAGGGAACCTACGAGCAGTACTTC
few | TRBJ1-5 | TRBV15 | TRBD1 | CATSKNVGQGVNQPQHF | TGTGCCACCAGCAAAAACGTAGGACAGGGCGTCAATCAGCCCCAGCATTTT
. | TRBJ2-5 | TRBV9 | TRBD1 | CASSSGQGITQYF | TGTGCCAGCAGCTCAGGACAGGGGATAACCCAGTACTTC
few | TRBJ2-1 | TRBV12-5 | TRBD1 | CASGQGQTYNEQFF | TGTGCTAGTGGCCAGGGACAGACCTACAATGAGCAGTTCTTC
few | TRBJ2-7 | TRBV6-6 | . | CASSSNQGHYEQYF | TGTGCCAGCAGTTCGAACCAGGGACATTACGAGCAGTACTTC
few | TRBJ1-1 | TRBV19 | . | CASSGSVNTEAFF | TGTGCCAGTAGTGGCAGTGTGAACACTGAAGCTTTCTTT
. | TRBJ1-5 | TRBV7-8 | . | CASTLGGRNSNQPQHF | TGTGCCAGCACCCTAGGGGGAAGGAATAGCAATCAGCCCCAGCATTTT